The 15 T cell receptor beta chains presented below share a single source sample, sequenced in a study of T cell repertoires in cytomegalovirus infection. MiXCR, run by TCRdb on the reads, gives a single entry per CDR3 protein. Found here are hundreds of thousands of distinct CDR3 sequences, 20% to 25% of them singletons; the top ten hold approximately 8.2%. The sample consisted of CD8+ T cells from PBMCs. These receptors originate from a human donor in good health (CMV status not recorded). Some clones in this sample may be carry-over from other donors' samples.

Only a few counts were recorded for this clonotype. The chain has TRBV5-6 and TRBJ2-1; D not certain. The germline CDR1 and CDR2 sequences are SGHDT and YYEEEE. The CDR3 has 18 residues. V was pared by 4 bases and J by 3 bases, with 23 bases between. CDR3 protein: CASSQQALAVGIYNEQFF. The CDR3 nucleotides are TGTGCCAGCAGCCAGCAGGCCCTCGCGGTCGGTATCTACAATGAGCAGTTCTTC.

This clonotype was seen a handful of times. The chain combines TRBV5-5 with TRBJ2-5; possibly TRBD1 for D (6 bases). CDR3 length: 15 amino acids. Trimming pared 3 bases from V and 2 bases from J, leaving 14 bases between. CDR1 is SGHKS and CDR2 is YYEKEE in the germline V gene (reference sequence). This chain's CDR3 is CASSSDRTAQETQYF. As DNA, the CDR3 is TGTGCCAGCAGCTCTGACCGGACAGCTCAAGAGACCCAGTACTTC.

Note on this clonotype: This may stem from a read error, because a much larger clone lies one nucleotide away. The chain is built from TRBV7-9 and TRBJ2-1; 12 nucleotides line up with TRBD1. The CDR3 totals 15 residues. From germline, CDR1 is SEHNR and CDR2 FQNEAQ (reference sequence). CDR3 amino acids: CVSSSGTGGSNEQFF. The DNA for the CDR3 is TGTGTCAGCAGCTCCGGGACAGGGGGCTCCAATGAGCAGTTCTTC.

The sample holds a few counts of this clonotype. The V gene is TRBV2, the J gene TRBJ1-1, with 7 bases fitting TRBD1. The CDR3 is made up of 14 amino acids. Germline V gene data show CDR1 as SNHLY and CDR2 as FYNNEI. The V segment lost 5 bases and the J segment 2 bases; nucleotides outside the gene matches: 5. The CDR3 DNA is TGTGCCAGCAGTCCCGACAGGGCAAACACTGAAGCTTTCTTT. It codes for CASSPDRANTEAFF.

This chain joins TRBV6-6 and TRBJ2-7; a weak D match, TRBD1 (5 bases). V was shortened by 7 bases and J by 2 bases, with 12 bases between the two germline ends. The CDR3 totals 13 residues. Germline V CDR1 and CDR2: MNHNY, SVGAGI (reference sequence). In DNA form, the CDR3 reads TGTGCCAGCACCAGGGATTCCCCCTACGAGCAGTACTTC. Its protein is CASTRDSPYEQYF.

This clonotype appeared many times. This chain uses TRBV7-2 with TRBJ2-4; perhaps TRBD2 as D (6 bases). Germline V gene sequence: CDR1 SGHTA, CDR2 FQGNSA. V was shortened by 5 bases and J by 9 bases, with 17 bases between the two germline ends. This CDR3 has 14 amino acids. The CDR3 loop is CASSLEGRGSIQYF. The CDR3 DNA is TGTGCCAGCAGCCTAGAGGGTCGGGGGAGCATTCAGTACTTC. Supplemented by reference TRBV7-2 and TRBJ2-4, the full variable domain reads GAGVSQSPSNKVTEKGKDVELRCDPISGHTALYWYRQSLGQGLEFLIYFQGNSAPDKSGLPSDRFSAERTGGSVSTLTIQRTQQEDSAVYLCASSLEGRGSIQYFGAGTRLSVL.

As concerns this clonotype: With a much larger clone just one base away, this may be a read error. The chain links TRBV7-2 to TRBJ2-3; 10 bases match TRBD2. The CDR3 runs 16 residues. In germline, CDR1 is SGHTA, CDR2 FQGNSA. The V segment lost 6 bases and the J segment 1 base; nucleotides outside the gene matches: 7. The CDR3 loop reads CTSSDERGGGTDTQYF. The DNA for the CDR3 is TGTACCAGCAGTGACGAGCGGGGGGGGGGCACAGATACGCAGTATTTT.

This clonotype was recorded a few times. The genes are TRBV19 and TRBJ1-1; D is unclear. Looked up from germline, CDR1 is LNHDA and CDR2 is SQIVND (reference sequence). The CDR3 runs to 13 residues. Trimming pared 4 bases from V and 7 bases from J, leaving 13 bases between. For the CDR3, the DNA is TGTGCCAGTAGTACATGGACTAATATTGAAGCTTTCTTT. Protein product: CASSTWTNIEAFF.

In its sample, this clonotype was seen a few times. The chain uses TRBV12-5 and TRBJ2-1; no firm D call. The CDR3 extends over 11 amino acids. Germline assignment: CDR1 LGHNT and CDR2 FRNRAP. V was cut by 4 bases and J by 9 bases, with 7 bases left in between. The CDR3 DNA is TGTGCTAGTGGTTCAATAACTGAGCAGTTCTTC. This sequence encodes CASGSITEQFF.

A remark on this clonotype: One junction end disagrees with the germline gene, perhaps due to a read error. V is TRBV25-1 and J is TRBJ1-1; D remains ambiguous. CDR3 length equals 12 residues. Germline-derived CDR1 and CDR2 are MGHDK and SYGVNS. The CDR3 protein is CVSGLGYTEAFF. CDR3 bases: TGTGTCAGCGGGTTAGGGTACACTGAAGCTTTCTTT.

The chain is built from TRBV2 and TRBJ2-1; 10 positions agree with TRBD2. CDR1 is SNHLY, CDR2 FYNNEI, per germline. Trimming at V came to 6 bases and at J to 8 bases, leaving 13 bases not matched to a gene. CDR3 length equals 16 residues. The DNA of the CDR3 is TGTGCCAGCAGCGAACTAGTAAGCGGGGGGGACGATGAGCAGTTCTTC. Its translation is CASSELVSGGDDEQFF. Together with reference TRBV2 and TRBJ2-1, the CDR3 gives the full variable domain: EPEVTQTPSHQVTQMGQEVILRCVPISNHLYFYWYRQILGQKVEFLVSFYNNEISEKSEIFDDQFSVERPDGSNFTLKIRSTKLEDSAMYFCASSELVSGGDDEQFFGPGTRLTVL.

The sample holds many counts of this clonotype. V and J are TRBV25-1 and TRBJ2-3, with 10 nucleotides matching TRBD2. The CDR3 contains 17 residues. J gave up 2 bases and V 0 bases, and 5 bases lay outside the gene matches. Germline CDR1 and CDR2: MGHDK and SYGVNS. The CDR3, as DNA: TGTGCCAGCAGTGAATACTCAGGGACTAGCGACACAGATACGCAGTATTTT. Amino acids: CASSEYSGTSDTDTQYF.

In DNA, the CDR3 is TGTGCCAGCAGTTTACACGCGGGCAGTTACAATGAGCAGTTCTTC. This encodes CASSLHAGSYNEQFF. The V gene is TRBV12-3 or TRBV12-4, the J gene TRBJ2-1, with a tentative D call TRBD2 (5 bases). The CDR3 is made up of 15 amino acids. The V gene lost 2 bases and the J gene lost 4 bases, with 12 bases spanning the gap.

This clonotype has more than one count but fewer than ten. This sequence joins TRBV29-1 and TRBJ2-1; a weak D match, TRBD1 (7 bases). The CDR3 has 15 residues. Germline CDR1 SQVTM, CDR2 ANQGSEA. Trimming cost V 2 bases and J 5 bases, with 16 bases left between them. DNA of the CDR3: TGCAGCGTTGAATCTAGACGGAGGGGGCACAATGAGCAGTTCTTC. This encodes CSVESRRRGHNEQFF.

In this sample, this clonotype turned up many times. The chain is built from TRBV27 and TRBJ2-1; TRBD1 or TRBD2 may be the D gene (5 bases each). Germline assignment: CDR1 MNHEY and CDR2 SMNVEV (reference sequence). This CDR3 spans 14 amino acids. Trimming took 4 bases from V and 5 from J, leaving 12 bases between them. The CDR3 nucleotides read TGTGCCAGCAGTTACACGGGACCCAACAATGAGCAGTTCTTC. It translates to CASSYTGPNNEQFF.